This T cell receptor (beta chain) is from a study of blood T cell repertoires in COVID-19. About the study: Sources were T cells, B-cell-depleted T cells, or PBMCs; the material itself was cDNA or gDNA.

Losses at the gene ends were 1 base for V and 2 bases for J; bases not matched to a gene: 5. The CDR3 consists of 16 residues. From germline, CDR1 is LGHDT and CDR2 YNNKEL (reference sequence). Libraries were prepared by immunoSEQ multiplex PCR; TCRdb keeps only in-frame clonotypes and omits some of them. Of tens of thousands of clones in the sample, about 74% were seen once. The sample was peripheral blood. The chain uses TRBV3-1 (or the pseudogene TRBV3-2) and TRBJ2-3; the match to TRBD1 covers 8 bases. This clonotype originated in a man in his 70s with COVID-19, enrolled during active disease. The CDR3 DNA follows: TGTGCCAGCAGCCAAGGGACAGGGACCATCACAGATACGCAGTATTTT. Its translation: CASSQGTGTITDTQYF.